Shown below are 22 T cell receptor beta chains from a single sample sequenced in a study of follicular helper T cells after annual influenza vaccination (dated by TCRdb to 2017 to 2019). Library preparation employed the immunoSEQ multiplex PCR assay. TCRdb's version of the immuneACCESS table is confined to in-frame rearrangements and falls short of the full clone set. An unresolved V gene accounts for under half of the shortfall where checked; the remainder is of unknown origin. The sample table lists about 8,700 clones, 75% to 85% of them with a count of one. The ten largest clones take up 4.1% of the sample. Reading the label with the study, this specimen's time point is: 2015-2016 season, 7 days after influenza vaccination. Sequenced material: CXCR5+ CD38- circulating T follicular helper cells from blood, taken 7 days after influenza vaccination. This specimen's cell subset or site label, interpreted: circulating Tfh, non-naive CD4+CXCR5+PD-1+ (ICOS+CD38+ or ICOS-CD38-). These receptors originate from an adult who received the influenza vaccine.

DNA for the CDR3: TGTGCCAGCAGTGTTAGCGGCGGGGGGCCGGGGGATACGCAGTATTTT. Encoded protein: CASSVSGGGPGDTQYF. The chain recombines TRBV2 with TRBJ2-3, with 8 nucleotides matching TRBD2. CDR3 length: 16 residues. The ends lost 4 bases at V and 6 bases at J; junction bases unmatched: 12. Per the germline V gene, CDR1 is SNHLY and CDR2 is FYNNEI.

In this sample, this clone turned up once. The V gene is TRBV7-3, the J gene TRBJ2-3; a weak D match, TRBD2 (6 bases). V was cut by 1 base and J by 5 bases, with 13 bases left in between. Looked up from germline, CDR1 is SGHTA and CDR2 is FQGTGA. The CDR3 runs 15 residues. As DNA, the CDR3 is TGTGCCAGCAGCTTAAGCCCCATCGGGGGAGATACGCAGTATTTT. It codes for CASSLSPIGGDTQYF.

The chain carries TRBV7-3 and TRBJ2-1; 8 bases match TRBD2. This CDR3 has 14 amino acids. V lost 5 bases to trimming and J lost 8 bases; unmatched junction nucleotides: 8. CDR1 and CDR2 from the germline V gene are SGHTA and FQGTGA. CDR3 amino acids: CASSGRTSSDEQFF. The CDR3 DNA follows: TGTGCCAGCAGCGGCCGGACTAGCTCCGATGAGCAGTTCTTC.

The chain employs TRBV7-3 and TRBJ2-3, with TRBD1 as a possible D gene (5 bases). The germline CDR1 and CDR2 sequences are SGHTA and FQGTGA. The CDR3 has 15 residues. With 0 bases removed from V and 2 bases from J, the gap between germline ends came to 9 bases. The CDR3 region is CASSLTGRATDTQYF. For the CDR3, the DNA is TGTGCCAGCAGCTTAACGGGCAGGGCCACAGATACGCAGTATTTT.

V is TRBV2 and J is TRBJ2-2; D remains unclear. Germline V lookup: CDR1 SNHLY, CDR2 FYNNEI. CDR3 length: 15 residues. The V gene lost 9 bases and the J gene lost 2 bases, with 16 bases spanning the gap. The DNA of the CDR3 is TGTGCCAGTGCAGGACGGACGATAAACACCGGGGAGCTGTTTTTT. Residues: CASAGRTINTGELFF.

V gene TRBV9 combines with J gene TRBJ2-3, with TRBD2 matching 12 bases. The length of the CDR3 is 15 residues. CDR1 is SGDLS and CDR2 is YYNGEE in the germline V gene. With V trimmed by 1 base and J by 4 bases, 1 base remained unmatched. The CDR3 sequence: CASSVLAGGADTQYF. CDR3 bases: TGTGCCAGCAGCGTACTAGCGGGGGGGGCAGATACGCAGTATTTT. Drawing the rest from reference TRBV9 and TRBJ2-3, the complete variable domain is DSGVTQTPKHLITATGQRVTLRCSPRSGDLSVYWYQQSLDQGLQFLIQYYNGEERAKGNILERFSAQQFPDLHSELNLSSLELGDSALYFCASSVLAGGADTQYFGPGTRLTVL.

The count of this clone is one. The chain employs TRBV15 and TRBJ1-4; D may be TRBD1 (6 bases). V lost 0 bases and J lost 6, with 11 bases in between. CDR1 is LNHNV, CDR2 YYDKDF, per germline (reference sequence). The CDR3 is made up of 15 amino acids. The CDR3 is CATSRDGQYYEKLFF. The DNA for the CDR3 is TGTGCCACCAGCAGAGATGGACAGTATTATGAAAAACTGTTTTTT.

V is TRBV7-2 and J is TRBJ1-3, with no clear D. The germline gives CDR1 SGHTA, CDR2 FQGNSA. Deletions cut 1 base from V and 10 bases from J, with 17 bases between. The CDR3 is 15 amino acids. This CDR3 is CASSLGLGSGGTIYF. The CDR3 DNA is TGTGCCAGCAGCTTAGGACTAGGGAGCGGAGGAACCATATATTTT. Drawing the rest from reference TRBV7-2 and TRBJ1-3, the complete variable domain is GAGVSQSPSNKVTEKGKDVELRCDPISGHTALYWYRQSLGQGLEFLIYFQGNSAPDKSGLPSDRFSAERTGGSVSTLTIQRTQQEDSAVYLCASSLGLGSGGTIYFGEGSWLTVV.

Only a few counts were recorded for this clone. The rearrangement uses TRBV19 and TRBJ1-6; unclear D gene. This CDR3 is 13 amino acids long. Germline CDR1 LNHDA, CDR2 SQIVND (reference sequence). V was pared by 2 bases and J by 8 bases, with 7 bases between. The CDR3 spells CASSINKDSPLHF. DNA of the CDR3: TGTGCCAGTAGTATAAACAAGGATTCACCCCTCCACTTT.

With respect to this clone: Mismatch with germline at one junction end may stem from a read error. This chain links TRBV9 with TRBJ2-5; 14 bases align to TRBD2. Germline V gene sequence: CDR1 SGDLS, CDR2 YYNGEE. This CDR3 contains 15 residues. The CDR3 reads CTSSSGLAGEETQYF. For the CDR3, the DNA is TGTACCAGCAGCTCGGGACTAGCGGGAGAAGAGACCCAGTACTTC. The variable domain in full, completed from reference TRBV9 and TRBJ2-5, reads DSGVTQTPKHLITATGQRVTLRCSPRSGDLSVYWYQQSLDQGLQFLIQYYNGEERAKGNILERFSAQQFPDLHSELNLSSLELGDSALYFCTSSSGLAGEETQYFGPGTRLLVL.

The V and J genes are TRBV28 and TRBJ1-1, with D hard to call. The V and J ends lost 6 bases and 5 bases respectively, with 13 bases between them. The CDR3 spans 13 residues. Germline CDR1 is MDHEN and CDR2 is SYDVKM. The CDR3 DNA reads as TGTGCCAGCAGCCTCCAGGCTTTTACTGAAGCTTTCTTT. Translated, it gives CASSLQAFTEAFF.

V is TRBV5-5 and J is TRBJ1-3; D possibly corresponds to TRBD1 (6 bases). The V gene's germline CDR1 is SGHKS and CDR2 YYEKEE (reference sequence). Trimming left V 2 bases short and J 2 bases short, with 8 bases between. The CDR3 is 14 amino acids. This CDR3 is CASSLSGAGNTIYF. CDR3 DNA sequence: TGTGCCAGCAGCTTATCAGGGGCTGGAAACACCATATATTTT.

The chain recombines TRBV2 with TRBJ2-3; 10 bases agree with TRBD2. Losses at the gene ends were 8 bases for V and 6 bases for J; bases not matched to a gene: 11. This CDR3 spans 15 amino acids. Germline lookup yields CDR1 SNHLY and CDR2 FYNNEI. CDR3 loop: CASGIGSGGADTQYF. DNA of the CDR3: TGTGCCAGCGGGATCGGGAGCGGGGGGGCGGATACGCAGTATTTT.

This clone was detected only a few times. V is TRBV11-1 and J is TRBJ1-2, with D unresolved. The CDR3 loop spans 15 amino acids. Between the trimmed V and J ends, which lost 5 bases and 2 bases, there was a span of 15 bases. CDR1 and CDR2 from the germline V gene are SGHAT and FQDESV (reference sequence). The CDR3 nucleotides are TGTGCCAGCAGCACCGGACGGGCATTAAACTATGGCTACACCTTC. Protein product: CASSTGRALNYGYTF.

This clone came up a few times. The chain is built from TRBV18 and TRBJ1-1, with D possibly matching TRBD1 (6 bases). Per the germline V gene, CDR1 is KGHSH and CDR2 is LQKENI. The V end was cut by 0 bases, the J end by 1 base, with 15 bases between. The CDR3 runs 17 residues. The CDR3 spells CASSPPGGLKRNTEAFF. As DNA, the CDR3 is TGTGCCAGCTCACCACCAGGGGGGCTGAAGAGGAACACTGAAGCTTTCTTT.

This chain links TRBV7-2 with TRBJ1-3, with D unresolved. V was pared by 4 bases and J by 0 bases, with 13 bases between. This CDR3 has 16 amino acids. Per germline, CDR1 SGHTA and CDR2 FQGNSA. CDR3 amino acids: CASSYLGIRSGNTIYF. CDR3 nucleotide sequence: TGTGCCAGCAGCTACCTGGGGATACGCTCTGGAAACACCATATATTTT.

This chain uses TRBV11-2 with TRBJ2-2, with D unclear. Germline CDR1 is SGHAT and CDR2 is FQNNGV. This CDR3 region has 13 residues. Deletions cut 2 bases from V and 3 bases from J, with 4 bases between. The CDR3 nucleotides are TGTGCCAGCAGCTTACTGTACACCGGGGAGCTGTTTTTT. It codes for CASSLLYTGELFF.

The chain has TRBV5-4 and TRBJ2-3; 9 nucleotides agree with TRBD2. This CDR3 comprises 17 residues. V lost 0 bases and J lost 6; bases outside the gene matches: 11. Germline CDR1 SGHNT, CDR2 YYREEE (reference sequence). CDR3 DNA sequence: TGTGCCAGCAGCTTGGGATTCGGCGGGGGGGCAGAGGATACGCAGTATTTT. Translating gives CASSLGFGGGAEDTQYF.

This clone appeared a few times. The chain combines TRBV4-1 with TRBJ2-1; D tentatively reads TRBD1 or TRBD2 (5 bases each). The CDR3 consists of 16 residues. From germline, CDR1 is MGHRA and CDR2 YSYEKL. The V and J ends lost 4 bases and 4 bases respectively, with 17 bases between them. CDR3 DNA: TGCGCCAGCAGCCGACACACCGGGACCCAATACAATGAGCAGTTCTTC. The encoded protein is CASSRHTGTQYNEQFF.

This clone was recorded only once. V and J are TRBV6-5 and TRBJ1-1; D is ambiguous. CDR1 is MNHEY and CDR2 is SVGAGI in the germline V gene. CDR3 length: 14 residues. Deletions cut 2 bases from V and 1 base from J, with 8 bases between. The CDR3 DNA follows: TGTGCCAGCAGTTACGGCAGGCAGAACACTGAAGCTTTCTTT. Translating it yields CASSYGRQNTEAFF.

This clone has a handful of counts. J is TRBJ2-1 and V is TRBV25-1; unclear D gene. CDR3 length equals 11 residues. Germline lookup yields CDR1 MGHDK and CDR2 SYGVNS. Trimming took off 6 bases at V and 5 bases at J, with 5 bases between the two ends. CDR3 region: CASRTNNEQFF. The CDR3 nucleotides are TGTGCCAGCAGGACAAACAATGAGCAGTTCTTC.

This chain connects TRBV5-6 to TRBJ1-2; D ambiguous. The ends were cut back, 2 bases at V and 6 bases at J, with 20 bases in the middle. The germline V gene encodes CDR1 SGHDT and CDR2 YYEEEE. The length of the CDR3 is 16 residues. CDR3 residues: CASSLAVGVGANGYTF. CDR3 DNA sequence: TGTGCCAGCAGCTTAGCGGTGGGCGTCGGCGCCAATGGCTACACCTTC.